The 26 T cell receptor beta chains listed next were all sequenced from one sample in a study of response to subunit inactivated influenza vaccine. TCRdb recomputed calls from the RT-PCR reads with MiXCR, one row per CDR3 protein. The table lists roughly 780,000 distinct CDR3 sequences, roughly 20% of them singletons. This material consisted of PBMCs from blood, taken less than 6 days after vaccination. These TCRs come from a man between 45 and 60 years old who received an inactivated influenza vaccine.

The V call is TRBV29-1, the J call TRBJ1-2; D not certain. The CDR3 sequence is 13 residues long. Germline assignment: CDR1 SQVTM and CDR2 ANQGSEA. V gave up 5 bases and J gave up 3 bases, with 13 bases separating them. CDR3 sequence reads: CSVKSSDYYGYTF. The DNA for the CDR3 is TGCAGCGTTAAATCCTCGGACTACTATGGCTACACCTTC.

Remarks on this clonotype: A read error may be the cause here, since a much bigger clone is one base away. The genes are TRBV6-2 or TRBV6-3 and TRBJ2-3; D is tentatively TRBD1 or TRBD2 (5 bases each). Germline V gives CDR1 MNHEY, CDR2 SVGEGT. This CDR3 is built from 14 residues. V gave up 4 bases and J gave up 1 base, with 9 bases separating them. CDR3 in DNA: TGTGCCAGCAGTTTTATGGGGGGCACAGATACGCAGTATTTT. It specifies CASSFMGGTDTQYF.

The table lists this clonotype with a few counts. The rearrangement uses TRBV25-1 and TRBJ1-1; 7 bases match TRBD1. This CDR3 region has 17 residues. Germline CDR1 MGHDK, CDR2 SYGVNS. J gave up 4 bases and V 1 base, and 12 bases lay outside the gene matches. In nucleotides, the CDR3 is TGTGCCAGCAGTGAATCGTTGGTAGGGGGCCAGAGCACTGAAGCTTTCTTT. Its protein product is CASSESLVGGQSTEAFF.

This clonotype was counted a few times. This sequence joins TRBV11-2 and TRBJ1-4, with D perhaps TRBD1 (5 bases). V lost 5 bases and J 11 bases, leaving 12 bases between the germline ends. The CDR3 has 12 amino acids. Germline V CDR1 and CDR2: SGHAT, FQNNGV. The CDR3 region has the DNA TGTGCCAGCAGCACTTTGGGGGTGAAACTGTTTTTT. Translation: CASSTLGVKLFF.

The table lists this clonotype with a few counts. The chain links TRBV12-3 or TRBV12-4 to TRBJ2-7; D unresolved. Trimming cost V 6 bases and J 5 bases, with 17 bases left between them. The CDR3 is 14 amino acids. The CDR3, as DNA: TGTGCCAGCAGCAACTCGTTTCAAAACAACGAGCAGTACTTC. Protein product: CASSNSFQNNEQYF.

The chain is built from TRBV15 and TRBJ1-3; D unclear. With 1 base removed from V and 0 bases from J, the gap between germline ends came to 4 bases. Per germline, CDR1 LNHNV and CDR2 YYDKDF (reference sequence). This CDR3 has 14 residues. CDR3 nucleotide sequence: TGTGCCACCAGCAGAGCGGGCTCTGGAAACACCATATATTTT. It yields the protein CATSRAGSGNTIYF. Supplemented by reference TRBV15 and TRBJ1-3, the full variable domain reads DAMVIQNPRYQVTQFGKPVTLSCSQTLNHNVMYWYQQKSSQAPKLLFHYYDKDFNNEADTPDNFQSRRPNTSFCFLDIRSPGLGDTAMYLCATSRAGSGNTIYFGEGSWLTVV.

The V and J genes are TRBV6-1 and TRBJ2-1, with 7 nucleotides matching TRBD2. The germline CDR1 and CDR2 sequences are MNHNS and SASEGT. The CDR3 has 15 residues. With 6 bases clipped from V and 0 bases from J, the junction kept 5 bases outside the gene matches. CDR3 sequence reads: CASRRAGNSYNEQFF. CDR3 bases: TGTGCCAGCAGGCGAGCGGGAAACTCCTACAATGAGCAGTTCTTC.

This clonotype was seen many times. The rearrangement links TRBV5-1 to TRBJ2-7; a possible D gene is TRBD2 (5 bases). Trimming left V 0 bases short and J 4 bases short, with 23 bases between. This CDR3 region has 18 residues. Germline loops: CDR1 SGHRS, CDR2 YFSETQ. The CDR3 nucleotides are TGCGCCAGCAGCTTGGAGGAAGCGGCTGCGTCTCCTGGGTACGAGCAGTACTTC. Translated, it gives CASSLEEAAASPGYEQYF.

The genes are TRBV20-1 and TRBJ1-5, with a possible D match to TRBD1 (6 bases). The V end was cut by 6 bases, the J end by 1 base, with 13 bases between. Germline CDR1 and CDR2: DFQATT and SNEGSKA (reference sequence). The CDR3 totals 14 residues. In nucleotides, the CDR3 is TGCAGTGCCAAACAGGGCCCCAGCAATCAGCCCCAGCATTTT. Amino acid sequence: CSAKQGPSNQPQHF.

This clonotype occurred a few times. The chain is built from TRBV21-1 and TRBJ2-1; the table names TRBD2, a call not compared with the DNA. TRBV21-1 is labeled a pseudogene. The CDR3 is 19 residues long. CDR3 DNA: TGTGCCAGCAGCAAAGGGAGTCTAGCGGGAGGGCCTGGGTACAATGAGCAGTTCTTC. Protein product: CASSKGSLAGGPGYNEQFF.

This clonotype was counted at least ten times. This chain connects TRBV4-3 to TRBJ2-3; 8 nucleotides agree with TRBD2. J was trimmed by 2 bases and V by 0 bases; bases with no gene match: 7. This CDR3 has 17 residues. Germline-derived CDR1 and CDR2 are LGHNA and YSLEER. CDR3: CASSQDVVAGTTDTQYF. CDR3 bases: TGCGCCAGCAGCCAAGATGTAGTAGCGGGGACCACAGATACGCAGTATTTT.

In this sample, this clonotype turned up a few times. This chain connects TRBV20-1 to TRBJ2-5, with TRBD2 matching 8 bases. Trimming at V came to 3 bases and at J to 9 bases, leaving 15 bases not matched to a gene. Germline CDR1 reads DFQATT; CDR2 reads SNEGSKA (reference sequence). The CDR3 loop spans 15 amino acids. The CDR3 region has the DNA TGCAGTGCTAGTAAAATAGGGCTAGCGGGCTTGGCCCAGTACTTC. Translated: CSASKIGLAGLAQYF.

This clonotype occurred a few times. The V gene is TRBV30, the J gene TRBJ1-1, with D perhaps matching TRBD1 (6 bases). V was trimmed by 3 bases and J by 0 bases, leaving 11 bases between them. CDR3 length equals 14 residues. Germline V gene lookup returns CDR1 GTSNPN and CDR2 SVGIG (reference sequence). CDR3 DNA: TGTGCCTGGAGCAGCAGGGGCATGAACACTGAAGCTTTCTTT. This gives the protein CAWSSRGMNTEAFF.

In this sample, this clonotype turned up a few times. V gene TRBV6-2 or TRBV6-3 combines with J gene TRBJ1-1; D is unresolved. Germline loops: CDR1 MNHEY, CDR2 SVGEGT. V lost 0 bases, J lost 1 base, and 12 bases lay in between. This CDR3 spans 16 amino acids. CDR3 protein: CASSYSSRQQNTEAFF. CDR3 DNA: TGTGCCAGCAGTTACTCGAGTAGGCAGCAGAACACTGAAGCTTTCTTT.

The chain links TRBV29-1 to TRBJ2-6; D unresolved. The germline gives CDR1 SQVTM, CDR2 ANQGSEA. V dropped 1 base and J dropped 11 bases, with 6 bases sitting between them. This CDR3 contains 11 residues. CDR3 sequence: CSVEANDVLTF. Written as DNA, the CDR3 is TGCAGCGTTGAAGCGAATGACGTCCTGACTTTC.

This sequence joins TRBV7-1 and TRBJ2-7; tentatively, D is TRBD1 (5 bases). TRBV7-1 belongs to the ORF category, with a function that is uncertain. This CDR3 has 14 amino acids. The ends were cut back, 7 bases at V and 0 bases at J, with 13 bases in the middle. In nucleotides, the CDR3 is TGTGCCAGCACCTCTGACAGAAGCTCCTACGAGCAGTACTTC. Encoded protein: CASTSDRSSYEQYF.

V is TRBV10-3 and J is TRBJ2-3; D ambiguous. Germline V lookup: CDR1 ENHRY, CDR2 SYGVKD. The CDR3 has 12 residues. V was pared by 2 bases and J by 5 bases, with 5 bases between. The CDR3: CAISEPEDTQYF. The CDR3 DNA is TGTGCCATCAGTGAGCCCGAAGATACGCAGTATTTT.

The CDR3 DNA reads TGTGCCAGCAGTTACTTCCGGGACAGGGTCGGAGAGACCCAGTACTTC. This sequence encodes CASSYFRDRVGETQYF. The V call is TRBV6-2 or TRBV6-3, the J call TRBJ2-5, with 9 bases fitting TRBD1. CDR1 and CDR2 from the germline V gene are MNHEY and SVGEGT. The CDR3 contains 16 residues. The V segment lost 1 base and the J segment 4 bases; nucleotides outside the gene matches: 7.

The gene calls are TRBV30 and TRBJ2-7; D possibly corresponds to TRBD2 (6 bases). CDR1 and CDR2 (germline): GTSNPN, SVGIG (reference sequence). Deletions cut 4 bases from V and 1 base from J, with 17 bases between. This CDR3 spans 15 amino acids. As DNA, the CDR3 is TGTGCCTGGAATCATGGGACTGTACTATCCTACGAGCAGTACTTC. This translates into CAWNHGTVLSYEQYF.

This clonotype was detected many times. The V and J genes are TRBV7-2 and TRBJ2-3, with a possible D match to TRBD1 (5 bases). Trimming stripped 1 base from V and 4 bases from J, with 15 bases between. The CDR3 runs to 16 residues. Germline CDR1 and CDR2: SGHTA and FQGNSA. The CDR3, as DNA: TGTGCCAGCAGCTTAGGGACCTCCAGGGCGGCAGATACGCAGTATTTT. Translating gives CASSLGTSRAADTQYF.

The chain is built from TRBV5-1 and TRBJ2-3; 9 bases line up with TRBD2. Germline CDR1 reads SGHRS; CDR2 reads YFSETQ. The CDR3 has 16 residues. With V trimmed by 0 bases and J by 8 bases, 10 bases remained unmatched. The CDR3 region is CASSLAGGRAGRTQYF. The DNA of the CDR3 is TGCGCCAGCAGCTTGGCAGGCGGGAGGGCCGGTCGTACGCAGTATTTT.

The table lists this clonotype with a few counts. The V gene is TRBV6-1, the J gene TRBJ2-2; tentative D call: TRBD2 (5 bases). This CDR3 has 12 amino acids. V shed 11 bases and J shed 4 bases, with 11 bases lying between them. Germline assignment: CDR1 MNHNS and CDR2 SASEGT. CDR3 DNA sequence: TGTGCCCACACTAGTCTCACCGGGGAGCTGTTTTTT. Translated: CAHTSLTGELFF.

This clonotype was seen a few times. This chain connects TRBV24-1 to TRBJ1-1; a possible D gene is TRBD1 (6 bases). V was trimmed by 7 bases and J by 1 base, leaving 12 bases between them. The CDR3 has 14 amino acids. Germline V gives CDR1 KGHDR, CDR2 SFDVKD. CDR3 DNA sequence: TGTGCCACCAGGGAGGCAGGGGAGAACACTGAAGCTTTCTTT. Translation: CATREAGENTEAFF.

This clonotype was found many times. V usage is TRBV5-5 and J usage is TRBJ2-1; 11 positions agree with TRBD2. CDR3 size: 15 residues. V lost 0 bases and J lost 8; bases outside the gene matches: 4. CDR1 is SGHKS and CDR2 is YYEKEE in the germline V gene (reference sequence). CDR3 coding DNA: TGTGCCAGCAGCTTGGGTACTAGCGGGAGCTATGAGCAGTTCTTC. Translated, it gives CASSLGTSGSYEQFF.

The chain recombines TRBV24-1 with TRBJ2-5, with 9 bases matching TRBD1. Germline lookup yields CDR1 KGHDR and CDR2 SFDVKD. V lost 5 bases to trimming and J lost 5 bases; unmatched junction nucleotides: 8. This CDR3 comprises 15 residues. CDR3 in amino acids: CATSGPGQGSETQYF. The CDR3 nucleotides read TGTGCCACCAGTGGTCCGGGACAGGGTTCCGAGACCCAGTACTTC.

This chain links TRBV5-1 with TRBJ2-7; D gene unclear. The CDR3 consists of 15 residues. V shed 2 bases and J shed 6 bases, with 18 bases lying between them. The germline gives CDR1 SGHRS, CDR2 YFSETQ. CDR3 coding DNA: TGCGCCAGCAGCTTTCGTGGGTCGGAGACGACCGAGCAGTACTTC. As protein: CASSFRGSETTEQYF.